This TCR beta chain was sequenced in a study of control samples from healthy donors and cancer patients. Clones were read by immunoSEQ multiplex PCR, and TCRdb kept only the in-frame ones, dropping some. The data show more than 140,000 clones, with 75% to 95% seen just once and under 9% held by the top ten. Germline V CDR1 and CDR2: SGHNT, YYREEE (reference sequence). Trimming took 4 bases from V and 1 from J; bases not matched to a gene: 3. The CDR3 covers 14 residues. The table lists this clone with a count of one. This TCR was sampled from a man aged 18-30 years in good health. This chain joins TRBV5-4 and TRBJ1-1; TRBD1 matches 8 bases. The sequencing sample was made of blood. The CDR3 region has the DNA TGTGCCAGCAGCACGACAGGGGCGAACACTGAAGCTTTCTTT. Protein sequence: CASSTTGANTEAFF.